This note documents a single TCR beta chain sequence. It lacks a known antigen. Base-call qualities are not available, and no considerably larger clone is one nucleotide away. Donors were healthy HIV-negative adults with no recently reported acute infections or vaccinations. All donors were Caucasian adults living in Nashville, Tennessee, USA. CD4+ T cells were enriched by magnetic negative selection, after which naive cells were positively selected on CD45RA and the negative fraction was taken as the memory subset. After blood collection by leukapheresis, PBMCs were isolated using Ficoll-Histopaque density gradient centrifugation and then cryopreserved in the vapor phase of liquid nitrogen. Analytical flow cytometry was used to check the purity and quantity of every magnetically sorted T cell population. Each sorted fraction had its genomic DNA isolated and then quantified by UV absorbance on a Nanodrop 2000c.

Based on the germline V gene, the CDR1 and CDR2 sequences are SGHRS and YFSETQ. V loses 0 bases of germline sequence and J loses 4 bases, and the interval between the two ends is 12 bases. From its cysteine to its phenylalanine, the CDR3 spans 15 amino acids. The kept DNA is CDR3 alone, 45 bases in frame from the first base. These data are taken from a study of shared clonotypes between healthy human individuals (dated by TCRdb to 2018 to 2020). For context, the study as a whole: A couple of women and a few men aged 18 to 49 years were included in the cohort. Each donor's leukapheresis produced roughly between roughly 0.85 and 9.5 billion PBMCs. Per donor, three plates each were used for CD4 naive and CD4 memory, two for CD8 naive, and one for CD8 memory. The study deeply sequenced blood TCR repertoires of several healthy adults to estimate repertoire size and the extent of clonotype sharing between individuals. Different laboratories and diverse techniques were used to prepare libraries and sequence TCR repertoires, to increase sequencing depth and limit assay-specific biases. General conclusions and limits of the study: Clonotypes shared by all four sorted-subset donors showed higher generation probabilities than non-shared clonotypes. When a handful of donors were compared, the shared fraction of clonotypes was 5% to 6.5% for naive CD4, roughly 3.3% for naive CD8, 2.3% for memory CD4, and under 0.5% for memory CD8. Pairwise subsampling led to the expectation that sequencing depth would affect the degree of clonotype sharing among donors. Even with the large sequencing depth, rarefaction of the sorted-subset datasets indicated that sequencing was incomplete. Naive subsets generally had larger estimated clonotype richness than memory subsets. The genetic and exposure-history diversity represented was limited by the small number of donors. Sampling was restricted to blood, and TCR repertoires in tissue are likely to differ from TCR repertoires in blood.

TCR CDR3 regions were amplified from genomic DNA by multiplex PCR using the deep immunoSEQ assay. For each cell subset, the extracted genomic DNA was distributed evenly across all wells of several immunoSEQ 96-well plates, and each plate served as one replicate. For sorted subsets, each replicate PCR was loaded with 200 to 250 ng genomic DNA, equivalent to 30,000 or so T cell genomes. Purified libraries were quantified with a Qubit 3.0 fluorometer, sized on a Bioanalyzer 2100, and re-quantified with the KAPA Library Quantification kit. Every immunoSEQ 96-well plate was sequenced on a separate single-read 150-cycle Illumina NextSeq 550 flow cell. On the authors' methods: Because the immunoSEQ output held only junctional sequences and lacked quality scores, the filtering could not match the filtering applied to full-length reads. Sequences were annotated with PyIR, a Python wrapper for IgBLAST v1.9, using IMGT germline references to assign V/J genes and CDR3. Reads with weak V/J assignments (E-value above 1e-6), missing CDR3, stop codons, out-of-frame junctions, or ambiguous translated residues were removed. V3J clonotypes were defined as sequences sharing an identical inferred V gene, J gene, and CDR3 amino acid sequence. The percentage overlap between two repertoires was calculated by dividing the number of shared unique clonotypes by the size of the smaller repertoire. RTK rarefaction, the Chao1 estimator, and Recon v2.1 estimates of unobserved clonotypes were used to assess repertoire richness. Generation probabilities were computed with OLGA for all TCRbeta clonotypes obtained by the gDNA method from several donors. Here the immuneACCESS table is served through TCRdb, limited to in-frame sequences with V and J called. Missing clones are a known gap in these copies; in checked studies unresolved V genes cover under half, and the rest lacks a known reason. Clone size and the V and J calls come from that table; the DNA yielded D and trimming. This sample is represented by 850,000 to 1,200,000 clones; roughly 75% of them were singletons. The ten largest clones represent approximately 1.5% of the sample.

The chain is made from TRBV5-1 and TRBJ2-3; the best D guess is TRBD1, with 6 bases matching. The sequenced material came from memory CD4+ T cells sorted from blood. The label giving this sample's cell subset or site can be read as: CD45RA-negative fraction. The clonotype was recovered from a man aged 18 to 30 in good health. In nucleotide form, the sequence is TGCGCCAGCAGCTTGGACGGGAAGGGGGCAGATACGCAGTATTTT. It encodes CASSLDGKGADTQYF. The CDR3, completed at both ends by the reference TRBV5-1 and TRBJ2-3 genes, gives the full variable domain KAGVTQTPRYLIKTRGQQVTLSCSPISGHRSVSWYQQTPGQGLQFLFEYFSETQRNKGNFPGRFSGRQFSNSRSEMNVSTLELGDSALYLCASSLDGKGADTQYFGPGTRLTVL.